This T cell receptor beta chain was captured by sequencing in a study of blood T cell repertoires in COVID-19. Across the study: PBMCs, B-cell-depleted T cells, or T cells were the source of the cDNA or gDNA that made up the material.

V was clipped by 3 bases and J by 0 bases, with 18 bases between them. The germline V gene has CDR1 MNHEY and CDR2 SVGEGT. The CDR3 spans 18 residues. In the authors' methods: Estimation of nucleated cell counts relied on the amplification of reference gene primers. Produced via immunoSEQ multiplex PCR; TCRdb's table is partial and in-frame only. The D gene and trimming were derived from the DNA, and the V and J assignments and clone size from that table. The data show around 100,000 clones, around 86% seen once. In this sample, this clone turned up a few times. The rearrangement joins TRBV6-2 or TRBV6-3 to TRBJ1-5; D remains ambiguous. The sequencing sample was made of peripheral blood. The receptor was isolated from a man aged 40-55 years with acute or convalescent COVID-19. CDR3 region: CASSYFRDLGDSNQPQHF. The CDR3 nucleotides read TGTGCCAGCAGTTATTTTCGTGACCTTGGAGATAGCAATCAGCCCCAGCATTTT.